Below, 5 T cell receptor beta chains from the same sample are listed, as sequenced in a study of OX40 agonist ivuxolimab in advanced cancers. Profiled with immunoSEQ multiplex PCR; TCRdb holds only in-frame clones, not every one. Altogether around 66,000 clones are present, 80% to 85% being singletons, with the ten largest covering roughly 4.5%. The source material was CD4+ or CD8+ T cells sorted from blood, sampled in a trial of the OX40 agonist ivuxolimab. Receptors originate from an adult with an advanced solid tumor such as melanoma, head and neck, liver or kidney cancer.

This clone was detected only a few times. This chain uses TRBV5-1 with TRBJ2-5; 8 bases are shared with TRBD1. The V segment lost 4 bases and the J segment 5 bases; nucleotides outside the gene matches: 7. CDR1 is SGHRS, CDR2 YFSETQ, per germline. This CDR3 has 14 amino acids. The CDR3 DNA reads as TGCGCCAGCAGCCGACAGGGGATCGTGGAGACCCAGTACTTC. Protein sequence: CASSRQGIVETQYF.

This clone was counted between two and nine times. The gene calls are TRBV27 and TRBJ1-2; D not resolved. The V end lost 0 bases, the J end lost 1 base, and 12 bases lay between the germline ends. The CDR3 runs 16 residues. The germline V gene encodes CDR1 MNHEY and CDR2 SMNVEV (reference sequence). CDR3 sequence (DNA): TGTGCCAGCAGTTTATCGGCGGGAGAAGTTAACTATGGCTACACCTTC. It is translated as CASSLSAGEVNYGYTF.

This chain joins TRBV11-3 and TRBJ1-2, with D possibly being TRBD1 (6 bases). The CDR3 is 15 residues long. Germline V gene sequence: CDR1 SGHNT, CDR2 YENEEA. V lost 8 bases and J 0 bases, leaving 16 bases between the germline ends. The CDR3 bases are TGTGCCAGCCAAGGGGGGGCACCACCTAACTATGGCTACACCTTC. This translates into CASQGGAPPNYGYTF.

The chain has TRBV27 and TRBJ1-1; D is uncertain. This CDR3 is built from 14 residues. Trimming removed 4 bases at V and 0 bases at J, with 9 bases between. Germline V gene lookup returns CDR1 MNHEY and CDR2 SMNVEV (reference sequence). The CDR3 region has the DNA TGTGCCAGCAGTTCCTACTCCATGAACACTGAAGCTTTCTTT. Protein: CASSSYSMNTEAFF.

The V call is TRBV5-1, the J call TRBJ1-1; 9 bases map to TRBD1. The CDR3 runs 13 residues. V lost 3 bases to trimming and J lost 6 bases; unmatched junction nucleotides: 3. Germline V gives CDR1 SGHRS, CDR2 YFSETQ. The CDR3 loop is CASSSGQGPEAFF. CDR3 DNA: TGCGCCAGCAGCTCGGGACAGGGCCCTGAAGCTTTCTTT.